Here is one TCR beta chain with its context. The entry originates in a study of T cell changes during pregnancy in multiple sclerosis. Some clones are missing from TCRdb's copy, which holds only in-frame ones; the method was immunoSEQ multiplex PCR. Found here are about 38,000 clones, nearly 90% of them singletons; the top ten hold roughly 0.55%. The material sequenced was CD4+ T cells from peripheral blood mononuclear cells, taken in the second trimester of pregnancy. The sequence was collected from a female donor with multiple sclerosis, enrolled in a pregnancy study.

CDR3 sequence: CASSSTGSSSTDTQYF. Written as DNA, the CDR3 is TGCGCCAGCAGCTCAACAGGGAGCTCTAGCACAGATACGCAGTATTTT. The V call is TRBV5-1, the J call TRBJ2-3; possibly TRBD1 for D (6 bases). Germline V gene lookup returns CDR1 SGHRS and CDR2 YFSETQ. The CDR3 is 16 residues long. Trimming took off 3 bases at V and 0 bases at J, with 14 bases between the two ends.